This T cell receptor beta chain was documented in a study of post-analysis software for immune sequencing data. This clonotype was observed a few times. Its matching antigen is unknown. Prepared libraries of TCR beta cDNA carried unique molecular identifiers. Each batch of about 0.95 to 11 million T cells produced hundreds of thousands of cDNA molecules. TCRdb redid the calling of the PCR reads with MiXCR, one entry per CDR3 protein. Seen here are 750,000 to 900,000 distinct CDR3 sequences, 46% observed once, and the top ten hold roughly 4.9%. V was clipped by 10 bases and J by 1 base, with 11 bases between them. The CDR3 sequence is 14 residues long. Broader study findings: Multiple sclerosis was associated with a significant reduction in normalized Chao1 diversity relative to controls. In patients, TRBV5-6, TRBV5-1 and TRBV20-1 belonged to 4 or 5 TRBV segments found more frequently than in controls.

The chain has TRBV12-3 or TRBV12-4 and TRBJ2-6; a possible D gene is TRBD2 (5 bases). Specimen: blood. The sequence was collected from a girl aged 10-17 years with multiple sclerosis. DNA for the CDR3: TGTGCCACAAGCGGAAAGTCTGGGGCCAACGTCCTGACTTTC. This sequence encodes CATSGKSGANVLTF.